Below are 17 T cell receptor beta chains sequenced from a single sample in a study of T cell responses to AZD1222 COVID-19 vaccine (dated by TCRdb to the early 2020s). The library relied on the immunoSEQ multiplex PCR assay. Here the immuneACCESS table is served through TCRdb, limited to in-frame sequences with V and J called. Missing clones are a known gap in these copies; in checked studies unresolved V genes cover under half, and the rest lacks a known reason. The sample profile shows 140,000 or so clones; 90% to 95% of them were found once. The ten biggest clones cover roughly 12% of the sample. Sample time point, as interpreted from the label and publication: sample from adult after SARS-CoV-2 infection, after symptom onset. Sequencing was performed on peripheral blood, taken after recovery from COVID-19. The origin of the receptors is an adult who had recovered from COVID-19.

This clone has just one count. This CDR3 is CASSIPEASQRREQYF. For the CDR3, the DNA is TGTGCCAGCAGCATTCCCGAAGCATCTCAAAGGAGGGAGCAGTACTTC. The gene calls are TRBV28 and TRBJ2-7; D might be TRBD2 (5 bases). Trimming left V 6 bases short and J 7 bases short, with 25 bases between. Germline CDR1 MDHEN, CDR2 SYDVKM. The length of the CDR3 is 16 residues.

This chain connects TRBV3-1 (or the pseudogene TRBV3-2) to TRBJ1-2, with D perhaps matching TRBD1 (5 bases). V was shortened by 1 base and J by 5 bases, with 20 bases between the two germline ends. Germline loops: CDR1 LGHDT, CDR2 YNNKEL (reference sequence). CDR3 length: 17 amino acids. The CDR3 sequence: CASSQGINWGPSYGYTF. The CDR3 nucleotides read TGTGCCAGCAGCCAAGGGATAAATTGGGGCCCTAGTTATGGCTACACCTTC.

This rearrangement joins TRBV5-1 to TRBJ1-1, with a possible D match to TRBD1 (5 bases). The V end lost 4 bases, the J end lost 1 base, and 20 bases lay between the germline ends. This CDR3 has 17 residues. Germline V lookup: CDR1 SGHRS, CDR2 YFSETQ. In DNA form, the CDR3 reads TGCGCCAGCAGCAATCACCCATCGGGGGTCGGGAACACTGAAGCTTTCTTT. Translating it yields CASSNHPSGVGNTEAFF.

The V call is TRBV6-1, the J call TRBJ1-2; no clear D gene. Looked up from germline, CDR1 is MNHNS and CDR2 is SASEGT. CDR3 length: 13 residues. Trimming pared 3 bases from V and 1 base from J, leaving 6 bases between. As DNA, the CDR3 is TGTGCCAGCAGTGATGGCGTTAACTATGGCTACACCTTC. Protein sequence: CASSDGVNYGYTF.

The chain recombines TRBV19 with TRBJ2-5; D is tentatively TRBD1 or TRBD2 (6 bases each). The CDR3 has 16 residues. Looked up from germline, CDR1 is LNHDA and CDR2 is SQIVND (reference sequence). The V gene lost 6 bases and the J gene lost 4 bases, with 21 bases spanning the gap. The DNA of the CDR3 is TGTGCCAGTAGCCCGATGGGGGGCAGAAGGCGAGAGACCCAGTACTTC. It specifies CASSPMGGRRRETQYF.

The chain combines TRBV27 with TRBJ1-2; 7 bases are a match to TRBD1. Germline V gene data show CDR1 as MNHEY and CDR2 as SMNVEV (reference sequence). The CDR3 covers 13 residues. V dropped 5 bases and J dropped 2; count of bases not matched to a gene: 2. DNA of the CDR3: TGTGCCAGCAGTCACAGGGGAAACTATGGCTACACCTTC. Its protein is CASSHRGNYGYTF.

V and J are TRBV7-9 and TRBJ1-2; D unclear. From germline, CDR1 is SEHNR and CDR2 FQNEAQ (reference sequence). The CDR3 loop spans 14 amino acids. Trimming stripped 5 bases from V and 0 bases from J, with 10 bases between. This CDR3 reads CASSPPQTNYGYTF. CDR3 nucleotides: TGTGCCAGCAGCCCGCCTCAAACTAACTATGGCTACACCTTC.

This rearrangement joins TRBV5-1 to TRBJ2-7; 7 nucleotides align to TRBD2. CDR1 is SGHRS, CDR2 YFSETQ, per germline. CDR3 length: 15 residues. V dropped 0 bases and J dropped 2; count of bases not matched to a gene: 5. In nucleotides, the CDR3 is TGCGCCAGCAGCTTGGAGGGTGGGAGGGCCTACGAGCAGTACTTC. Encoded protein: CASSLEGGRAYEQYF.

This clone was detected only once. J is TRBJ1-2 and V is TRBV11-2; D may be TRBD1 (5 bases). Per germline, CDR1 SGHAT and CDR2 FQNNGV. The CDR3 is 13 amino acids. V gave up 5 bases and J gave up 5 bases, with 12 bases separating them. CDR3 sequence (DNA): TGTGCCAGCAGCCCGACAGCAGATTATGGCTACACCTTC. Translating gives CASSPTADYGYTF.

Concerning this clone: A junction boundary mismatches the germline segment, possibly from a read error. V is TRBV19 and J is TRBJ2-7; perhaps TRBD2 as D (7 bases). This CDR3 has 12 amino acids. Germline assignment: CDR1 LNHDA and CDR2 SQIVND (reference sequence). The DNA of the CDR3 is TGTGCCAGTAGTATCCGGGGGGCGCAGATGCACTTC. Residues: CASSIRGAQMHF.

V and J are TRBV28 and TRBJ2-7; D call uncertain. Germline V gene sequence: CDR1 MDHEN, CDR2 SYDVKM. With 5 bases removed from V and 3 bases from J, the gap between germline ends came to 14 bases. The CDR3 is 14 residues long. In DNA, the CDR3 is TGTGCCAGCAGTCCCCGGAGCCTAAACTACGAGCAGTACTTC. The encoded protein is CASSPRSLNYEQYF.

V is TRBV9 and J is TRBJ2-4, with TRBD1 identical over 8 bases. Germline V lookup: CDR1 SGDLS, CDR2 YYNGEE. With V trimmed by 4 bases and J by 6 bases, 12 bases remained unmatched. The CDR3 spans 16 residues. DNA of the CDR3: TGTGCCAGCAGCCCTAGGACAGGGCAGTCAGGAAACATTCAGTACTTC. Translated, it gives CASSPRTGQSGNIQYF.

The V gene is TRBV7-9, the J gene TRBJ2-3; a weak D match, TRBD2 (6 bases). The V and J ends lost 1 base and 0 bases respectively, with 8 bases between them. The CDR3 runs 15 residues. The germline V gene has CDR1 SEHNR and CDR2 FQNEAQ (reference sequence). The CDR3 DNA reads as TGTGCCAGCAGCTTAGATGCGGGAAGCACAGATACGCAGTATTTT. This sequence encodes CASSLDAGSTDTQYF. Full variable domain (remainder filled in from reference TRBV7-9 and TRBJ2-3): DTGVSQNPRHKITKRGQNVTFRCDPISEHNRLYWYRQTLGQGPEFLTYFQNEAQLEKSRLLSDRFSAERPKGSFSTLEIQRTEQGDSAMYLCASSLDAGSTDTQYFGPGTRLTVL.

The chain is built from TRBV2 and TRBJ2-7; D is perhaps TRBD2 (6 bases). CDR3 length: 11 residues. Trimming shortened V by 11 bases and J by 12 bases, and 20 bases separated the two germline ends. CDR1 and CDR2 (germline): SNHLY, FYNNEI. Here the CDR3 reads CAAYLTRGLYF. DNA of the CDR3: TGTGCCGCCTATTTAACGAGGGGACTGTACTTC.

The chain employs TRBV20-1 and TRBJ1-2; possible D gene TRBD1, 5 bases. CDR3 length: 11 residues. The germline V and J ends were trimmed by 7 bases and 7 bases, with 13 bases remaining between them. Germline loops: CDR1 DFQATT, CDR2 SNEGSKA (reference sequence). The CDR3 region has the DNA TGCAGTGTTCCGCAGGGAGGTGGCTACACCTTC. It yields the protein CSVPQGGGYTF.

V and J are TRBV5-6 and TRBJ2-5; D is perhaps TRBD1 (6 bases). This CDR3 has 14 amino acids. Germline values: CDR1 SGHDT, CDR2 YYEEEE. Trimming took 4 bases from V and 4 from J, leaving 14 bases between them. This CDR3 reads CASSTGQKGETQYF. The CDR3 DNA reads as TGTGCCAGCAGCACGGGACAAAAGGGAGAGACCCAGTACTTC.

The chain uses TRBV7-9 and TRBJ1-6; 9 nucleotides match TRBD1. The CDR3 loop spans 17 amino acids. The J segment lost 7 bases and the V segment lost 5 bases, leaving 12 bases of the junction unmatched. Germline V lookup: CDR1 SEHNR, CDR2 FQNEAQ (reference sequence). The CDR3 loop reads CASSRRGTGLYNSPLHF. The CDR3 DNA reads TGTGCCAGCAGCCGCAGGGGGACAGGGCTGTACAATTCACCCCTCCACTTT.